A selection of T cell receptor beta chains follows, all from one sample in a study of blood T cell repertoires in COVID-19. Profiled with immunoSEQ multiplex PCR; TCRdb holds only in-frame clones, not every one. The sample has a few hundred thousand clones; approximately 84% are singletons. Sequencing was done on a sample of peripheral blood. The receptors were sampled from a person aged 70 to 85 with COVID-19, enrolled during active disease. Each CDR3 is given with its conserved first and last residue. Fields, in order: clone size, D gene, J gene, V gene, CDR3 length, CDR3 DNA, CDR3 protein. The D gene is left open where the match is weak. Part of the rows lack a size; the others show once, few, many or a class for expanded clones.

size: .
D: .
J: TRBJ1-5
V: TRBV7-2
length: 14
DNA: TGTGCCAGCAGTATTCGACAGGCGATGCAGCCCCAGCATTTT
CDR3: CASSIRQAMQPQHF

size: .
D: .
J: TRBJ1-4
V: TRBV4-3
length: 21
DNA: TGCGCCAGCAGCCAAGACCCTGGAAGACCGGGACTCTTAGCAACTAATGAAAAACTGTTTTTT
CDR3: CASSQDPGRPGLLATNEKLFF

size: few
D: .
J: TRBJ2-7
V: TRBV7-9
length: 15
DNA: TGTGCCAGCAGCTTCGCTGGAGGCATACCTGGCGAGCAGTACTTC
CDR3: CASSFAGGIPGEQYF

size: .
D: .
J: TRBJ1-4
V: TRBV7-2
length: 15
DNA: TGTGCCAGCAGCTTAGGGGGCGGAACTAATGAAAAACTGTTTTTT
CDR3: CASSLGGGTNEKLFF

size: .
D: .
J: TRBJ2-1
V: TRBV29-1
length: 17
DNA: TGCAGCGTTCCAGGGCGGGGCCTGTCTGGCTCCTACAATGAGCAGTTCTTC
CDR3: CSVPGRGLSGSYNEQFF

size: .
D: TRBD1
J: TRBJ2-7
V: TRBV7-8
length: 16
DNA: TGTGCCCTCTCAAAATATACCGGGACAGGGGAGTACGAGCAGTACTTC
CDR3: CALSKYTGTGEYEQYF

size: .
D: .
J: TRBJ1-1
V: TRBV12-3/TRBV12-4
length: 12
DNA: TGTGCCAGCAGTTTAGGGGGGCTAAAAGCTTTCTTT
CDR3: CASSLGGLKAFF

size: .
D: .
J: TRBJ2-7
V: TRBV7-2
length: 13
DNA: TGTGCCAGCAGCAGCCCCCAACTCTACGAGCAGTACTTC
CDR3: CASSSPQLYEQYF

size: .
D: .
J: TRBJ2-7
V: TRBV4-3
length: 15
DNA: TGCGCCAGCAGCCAAAGCCCGGGGGAGGCCTACGAGCAGTACTTC
CDR3: CASSQSPGEAYEQYF

size: .
D: TRBD1
J: TRBJ2-1
V: TRBV6-5
length: 16
DNA: TGTGCCAGCAGTTCTCCTTCCGGGACAGGGGACGATGAGCAGTTCTTC
CDR3: CASSSPSGTGDDEQFF

size: .
D: .
J: TRBJ1-1
V: TRBV14
length: 14
DNA: TGTGCCAGCAGCCAAATATCGGGGAGGACTGAAGCTTTCTTT
CDR3: CASSQISGRTEAFF

size: .
D: TRBD2
J: TRBJ2-7
V: TRBV28
length: 14
DNA: TGTGCCAGCAGTCTAAGCGGGAGCCTCGGTGAGCAGTACTTC
CDR3: CASSLSGSLGEQYF

size: .
D: TRBD2
J: TRBJ2-7
V: TRBV7-3
length: 22
DNA: TGTGCCAGCAGCATAGGGGCTAGCGGGAGCCATGAAGTTAGTAATCCGGTCCACGAGCAGTACTTC
CDR3: CASSIGASGSHEVSNPVHEQYF

size: .
D: .
J: TRBJ2-3
V: TRBV28
length: 12
DNA: TGTGCCAGCAGTGGAGATACAGATACGCAGTATTTT
CDR3: CASSGDTDTQYF

size: .
D: .
J: TRBJ1-2
V: TRBV11-2
length: 13
DNA: TGTGCCAGCAGCTTAGATATGAGGTTTGGCTACACCTTC
CDR3: CASSLDMRFGYTF

size: .
D: TRBD1
J: TRBJ1-4
V: TRBV27
length: 15
DNA: TGTGCCAGCAGTTCCCCGGGACAGGTAAATGAAAACCTGTTTTTT
CDR3: CASSSPGQVNENLFF

size: .
D: TRBD2
J: TRBJ2-4
V: TRBV6-6
length: 14
DNA: TGTGCCAGCAGTTACTCCCCGGGCGGGAGTTCTTCGTACTTC
CDR3: CASSYSPGGSSSYF

size: .
D: .
J: TRBJ2-4
V: TRBV4-1
length: 15
DNA: TGCGCCAGCAGCCCAAGCGGTGGGTGGAAAAACATTCAGTACTTC
CDR3: CASSPSGGWKNIQYF

size: once
D: .
J: TRBJ1-5
V: TRBV12-3/TRBV12-4
length: 12
DNA: TGTGCCAGCAGATCTACCCGGCAGCCCCAGCATTTT
CDR3: CASRSTRQPQHF

size: .
D: TRBD2
J: TRBJ2-1
V: TRBV19
length: 14
DNA: TGTGCCAGTAGCTTAAGCGGGGGCTACAATGAGCAGTTCTTC
CDR3: CASSLSGGYNEQFF

size: once
D: .
J: TRBJ1-4
V: TRBV19
length: 12
DNA: TGTGCCAGTACCTTCCAGGGCGAAAAACTGTTTTTT
CDR3: CASTFQGEKLFF

size: few
D: .
J: TRBJ2-5
V: TRBV6-6
length: 11
DNA: TGTGCCAGCAGCACTAAAGAGACCCAGTACTTC
CDR3: CASSTKETQYF

size: .
D: TRBD1
J: TRBJ1-3
V: TRBV5-6
length: 14
DNA: TGTGCCAGCAGACAGGGGGCATCTGGAAACACCATATATTTT
CDR3: CASRQGASGNTIYF

size: .
D: TRBD1
J: TRBJ2-7
V: TRBV30
length: 11
DNA: TGTGCCTGGACGACAGGGGGCGAGCAGTACTTC
CDR3: CAWTTGGEQYF

size: .
D: TRBD2
J: TRBJ2-1
V: TRBV5-1
length: 16
DNA: TGCGCCAGCAGCTGGGGACTATTGGCGGTGGTCAATGAGCAGTTCTTC
CDR3: CASSWGLLAVVNEQFF

size: few
D: TRBD1
J: TRBJ1-1
V: TRBV10-3
length: 15
DNA: TGTGCCATCAGTTCCGGGACAGGGTTTCTAGCTGAAGCTTTCTTT
CDR3: CAISSGTGFLAEAFF

size: .
D: .
J: TRBJ2-2
V: TRBV7-3
length: 13
DNA: TGTGCCAGCAGCTTATTCGGTACCGGGGAGCTGTTTTTT
CDR3: CASSLFGTGELFF

size: .
D: TRBD1
J: TRBJ1-6
V: TRBV7-2
length: 15
DNA: TGTGCCAGCAGCGCAGACAGGGGGTCAGGTTCACCCCTCCACTTT
CDR3: CASSADRGSGSPLHF

size: .
D: TRBD2
J: TRBJ2-1
V: TRBV7-9
length: 13
DNA: TGTGCCAGCAATGCGGGGGACGGGAATGAGCAGTTCTTC
CDR3: CASNAGDGNEQFF

size: .
D: TRBD1
J: TRBJ1-2
V: TRBV11-2
length: 13
DNA: TGTGCCAGCAGCACAGGGGCCCCCTATGGCTACACCTTC
CDR3: CASSTGAPYGYTF

size: .
D: .
J: TRBJ2-1
V: TRBV19
length: 10
DNA: TGTGCCACCGGGGGCAATGAGCAGTTCTTC
CDR3: CATGGNEQFF

size: .
D: TRBD2
J: TRBJ2-1
V: TRBV5-4
length: 16
DNA: TGTGCCAGCAGCTTGAGACCAGCGGGAGGGCCAAATGAGCAGTTCTTC
CDR3: CASSLRPAGGPNEQFF

size: .
D: .
J: TRBJ1-2
V: TRBV2
length: 13
DNA: TGTGCCAGCAGAGCGGGCCCAACTTGGGGCTACACCTTC
CDR3: CASRAGPTWGYTF

size: .
D: .
J: TRBJ2-2
V: TRBV7-3
length: 15
DNA: TGTGCCAGCAGCTTATGGGGGCCGAACACCGGGGAGCTGTTTTTT
CDR3: CASSLWGPNTGELFF

size: .
D: TRBD1
J: TRBJ1-5
V: TRBV7-8
length: 19
DNA: TGTGCCAGCAGCTTATTTGTGGGGGACAGCCTTCCGGGAAATCAGCCCCAGCATTTT
CDR3: CASSLFVGDSLPGNQPQHF

size: .
D: TRBD1
J: TRBJ2-7
V: TRBV3-1/TRBV3-2
length: 12
DNA: TGTGCCAGCAGCCAAATCACAGGGGGCAAATACTTC
CDR3: CASSQITGGKYF

size: once
D: TRBD1
J: TRBJ1-1
V: TRBV6-5
length: 14
DNA: TGTGCCAGCAGCACGTCCCGGGACAGGGTTCGGGCTTTCTTT
CDR3: CASSTSRDRVRAFF

size: .
D: TRBD1
J: TRBJ1-6
V: TRBV19
length: 15
DNA: TGTGCCAGAATCCGGGACAGAGCCGAAAATTCACCCCTCCACTTT
CDR3: CARIRDRAENSPLHF

size: .
D: .
J: TRBJ2-1
V: TRBV14
length: 14
DNA: TGTGCCAGCAGCCAAGCGGGGTGGCGGGATGAGCAGTTCTTC
CDR3: CASSQAGWRDEQFF

size: .
D: TRBD1
J: TRBJ1-1
V: TRBV6-6
length: 15
DNA: TGTGCCAGCAGTTACCCGGACAGGGGGAACACTGAAGCTTTCTTT
CDR3: CASSYPDRGNTEAFF

size: few
D: .
J: TRBJ2-1
V: TRBV12-3/TRBV12-4
length: 13
DNA: TGTGCCAGCAGTTTTGGCGGGACGGATGAGCAGTTCTTC
CDR3: CASSFGGTDEQFF

size: .
D: .
J: TRBJ1-2
V: TRBV28
length: 15
DNA: TGTGCCAGCAGCTCGGCCCCCGGCGGAACATATGGCTACACCTTC
CDR3: CASSSAPGGTYGYTF

size: .
D: .
J: TRBJ1-2
V: TRBV28
length: 14
DNA: TGTGCCAGCAGCCGGAGGAGGCTTAGCTATGGCTACACCTTC
CDR3: CASSRRRLSYGYTF

size: .
D: .
J: TRBJ1-2
V: TRBV5-1
length: 13
DNA: TGCGCCAGCAGCTTGGGACAGGACTATGGCTACACCTTC
CDR3: CASSLGQDYGYTF

size: .
D: TRBD1
J: TRBJ2-5
V: TRBV5-1
length: 15
DNA: TGCGCCAGCAGCTGGAAAGGGACAGCCCAAGAGACCCAGTACTTC
CDR3: CASSWKGTAQETQYF

size: .
D: .
J: TRBJ1-2
V: TRBV19
length: 16
DNA: TGTGCCAGTAGTCGGGGGACGCTTGATGCTAACTATGGCTACACCTTC
CDR3: CASSRGTLDANYGYTF

size: .
D: .
J: TRBJ1-1
V: TRBV19
length: 17
DNA: TGTGCCAGTAGTAATGGGGGCAGGGGCTGGCGGAACACTGAAGCTTTCTTT
CDR3: CASSNGGRGWRNTEAFF

size: .
D: .
J: TRBJ2-5
V: TRBV28
length: 15
DNA: TGTGCCAGCAGTTTACCGGGAGTCTTCCAAGAGACCCAGTACTTC
CDR3: CASSLPGVFQETQYF

size: .
D: TRBD1
J: TRBJ1-6
V: TRBV6-5
length: 16
DNA: TGTGCCAGCAGTTGGGACAGTAGCTCCTATAATTCACCCCTCCACTTT
CDR3: CASSWDSSSYNSPLHF

size: .
D: TRBD2
J: TRBJ2-5
V: TRBV18
length: 19
DNA: TGTGCCAGCTCACCTCTTCCCTTATTAGGAGCGGGAGCGCAAGAGACCCAGTACTTC
CDR3: CASSPLPLLGAGAQETQYF